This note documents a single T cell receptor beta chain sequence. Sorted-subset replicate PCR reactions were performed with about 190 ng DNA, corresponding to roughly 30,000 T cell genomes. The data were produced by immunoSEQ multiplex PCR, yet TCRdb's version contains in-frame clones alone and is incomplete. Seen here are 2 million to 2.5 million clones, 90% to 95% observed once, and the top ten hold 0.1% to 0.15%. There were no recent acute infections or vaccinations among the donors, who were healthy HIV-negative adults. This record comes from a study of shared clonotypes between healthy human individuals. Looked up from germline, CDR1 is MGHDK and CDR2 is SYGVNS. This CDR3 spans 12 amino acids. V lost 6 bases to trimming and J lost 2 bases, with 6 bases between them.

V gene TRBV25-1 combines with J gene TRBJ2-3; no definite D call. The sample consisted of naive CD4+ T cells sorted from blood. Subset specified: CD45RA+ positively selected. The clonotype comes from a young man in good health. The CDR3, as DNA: TGTGCCAGCAGGTACCTCACAGATACGCAGTATTTT. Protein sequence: CASRYLTDTQYF. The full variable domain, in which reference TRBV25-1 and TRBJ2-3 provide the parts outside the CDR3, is EADIYQTPRYLVIGTGKKITLECSQTMGHDKMYWYQQDPGMELHLIHYSYGVNSTEKGDLSSESTVSRIRTEHFPLTLESARPSHTSQYLCASRYLTDTQYFGPGTRLTVL.